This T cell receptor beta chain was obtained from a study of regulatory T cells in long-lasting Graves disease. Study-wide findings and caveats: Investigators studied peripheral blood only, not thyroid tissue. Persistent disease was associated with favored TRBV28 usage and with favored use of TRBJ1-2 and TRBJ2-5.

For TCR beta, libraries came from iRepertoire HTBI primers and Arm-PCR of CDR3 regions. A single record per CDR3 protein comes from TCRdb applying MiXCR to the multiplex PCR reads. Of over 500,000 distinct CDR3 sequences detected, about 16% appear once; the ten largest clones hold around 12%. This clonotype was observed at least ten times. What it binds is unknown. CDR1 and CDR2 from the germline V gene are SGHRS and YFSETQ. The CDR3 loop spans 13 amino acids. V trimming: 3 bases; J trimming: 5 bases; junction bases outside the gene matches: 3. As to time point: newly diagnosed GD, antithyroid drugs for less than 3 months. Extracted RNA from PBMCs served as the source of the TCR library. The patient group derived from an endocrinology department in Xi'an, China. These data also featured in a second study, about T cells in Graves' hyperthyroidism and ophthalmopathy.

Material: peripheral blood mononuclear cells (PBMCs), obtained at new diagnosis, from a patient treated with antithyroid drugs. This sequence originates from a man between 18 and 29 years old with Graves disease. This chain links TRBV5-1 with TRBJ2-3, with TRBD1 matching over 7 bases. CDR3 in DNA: TGCGCCAGCAGCTCAAACAGGGGAGATACGCAGTATTTT. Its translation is CASSSNRGDTQYF.